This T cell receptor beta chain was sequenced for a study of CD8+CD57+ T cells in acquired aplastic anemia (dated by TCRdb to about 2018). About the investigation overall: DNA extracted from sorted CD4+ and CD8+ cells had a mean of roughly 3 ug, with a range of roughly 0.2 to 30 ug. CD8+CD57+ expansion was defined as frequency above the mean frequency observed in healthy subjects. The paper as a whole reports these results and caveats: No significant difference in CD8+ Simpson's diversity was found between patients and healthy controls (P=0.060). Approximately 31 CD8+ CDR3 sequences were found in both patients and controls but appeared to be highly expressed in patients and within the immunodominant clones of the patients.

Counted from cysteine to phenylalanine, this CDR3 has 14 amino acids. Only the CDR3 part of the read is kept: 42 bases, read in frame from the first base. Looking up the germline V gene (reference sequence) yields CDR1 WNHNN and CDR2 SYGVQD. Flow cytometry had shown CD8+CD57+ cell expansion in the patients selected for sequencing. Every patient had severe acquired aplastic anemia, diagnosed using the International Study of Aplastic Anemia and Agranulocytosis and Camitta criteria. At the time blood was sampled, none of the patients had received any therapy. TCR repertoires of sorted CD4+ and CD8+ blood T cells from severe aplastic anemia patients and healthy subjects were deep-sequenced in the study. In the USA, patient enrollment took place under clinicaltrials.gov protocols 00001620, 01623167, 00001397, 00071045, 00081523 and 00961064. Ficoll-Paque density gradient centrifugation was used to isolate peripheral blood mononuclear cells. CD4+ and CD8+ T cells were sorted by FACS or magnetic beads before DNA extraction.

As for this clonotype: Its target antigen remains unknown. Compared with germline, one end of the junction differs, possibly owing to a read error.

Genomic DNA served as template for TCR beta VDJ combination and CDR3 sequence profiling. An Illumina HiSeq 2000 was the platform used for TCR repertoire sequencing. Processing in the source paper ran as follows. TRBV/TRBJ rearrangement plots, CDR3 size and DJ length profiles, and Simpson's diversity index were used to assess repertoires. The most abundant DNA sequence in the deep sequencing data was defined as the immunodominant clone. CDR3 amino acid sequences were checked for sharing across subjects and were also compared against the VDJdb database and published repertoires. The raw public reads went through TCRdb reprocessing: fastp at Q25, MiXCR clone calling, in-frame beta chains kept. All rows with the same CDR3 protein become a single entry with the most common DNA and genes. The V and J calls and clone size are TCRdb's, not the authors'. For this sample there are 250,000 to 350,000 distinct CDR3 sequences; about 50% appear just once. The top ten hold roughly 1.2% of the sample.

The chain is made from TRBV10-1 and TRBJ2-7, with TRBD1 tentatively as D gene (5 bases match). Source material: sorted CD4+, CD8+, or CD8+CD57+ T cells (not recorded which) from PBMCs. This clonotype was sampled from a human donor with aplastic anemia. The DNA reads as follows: TGTGCCAGCAGTTACCACACAGGAACCGGGGAGCAGTACTTC. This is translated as CASSYHTGTGEQYF.